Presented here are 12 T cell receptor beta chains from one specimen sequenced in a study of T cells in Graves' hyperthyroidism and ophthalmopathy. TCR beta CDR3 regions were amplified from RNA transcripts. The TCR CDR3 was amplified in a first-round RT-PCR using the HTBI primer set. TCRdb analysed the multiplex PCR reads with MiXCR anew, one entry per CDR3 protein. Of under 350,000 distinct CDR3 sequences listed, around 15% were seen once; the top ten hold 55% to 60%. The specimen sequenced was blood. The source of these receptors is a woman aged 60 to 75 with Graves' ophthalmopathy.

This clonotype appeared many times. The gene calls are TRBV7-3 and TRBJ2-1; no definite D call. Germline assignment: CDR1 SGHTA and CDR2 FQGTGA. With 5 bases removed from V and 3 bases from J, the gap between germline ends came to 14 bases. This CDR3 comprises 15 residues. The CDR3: CASSPQPSYYNEQFF. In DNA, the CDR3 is TGTGCCAGCAGCCCTCAGCCGTCCTACTACAATGAGCAGTTCTTC.

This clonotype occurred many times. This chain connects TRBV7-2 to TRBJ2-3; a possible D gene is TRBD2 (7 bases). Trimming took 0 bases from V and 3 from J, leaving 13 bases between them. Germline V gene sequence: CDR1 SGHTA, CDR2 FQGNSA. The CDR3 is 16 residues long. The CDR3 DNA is TGTGCCAGCAGCTTAGCCGGGGGGCACCCGACAGATACGCAGTATTTT. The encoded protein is CASSLAGGHPTDTQYF.

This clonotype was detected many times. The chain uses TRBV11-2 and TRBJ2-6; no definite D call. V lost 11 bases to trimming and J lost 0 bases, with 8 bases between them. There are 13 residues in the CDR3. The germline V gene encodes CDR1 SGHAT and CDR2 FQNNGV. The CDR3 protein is CAVRISGANVLTF. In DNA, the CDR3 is TGTGCCGTCCGGATCTCTGGGGCCAACGTCCTGACTTTC.

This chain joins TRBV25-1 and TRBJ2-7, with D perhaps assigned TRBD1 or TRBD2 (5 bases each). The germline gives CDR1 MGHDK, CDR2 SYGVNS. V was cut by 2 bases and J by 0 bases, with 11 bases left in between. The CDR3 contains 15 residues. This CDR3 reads CASSEGTAYSYEQYF. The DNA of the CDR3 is TGTGCCAGCAGTGAAGGGACGGCCTACTCCTACGAGCAGTACTTC.

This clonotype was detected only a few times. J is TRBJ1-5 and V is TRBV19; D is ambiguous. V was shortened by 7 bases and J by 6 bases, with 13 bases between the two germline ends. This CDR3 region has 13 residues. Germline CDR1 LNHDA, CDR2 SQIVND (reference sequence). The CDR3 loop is CASTNTRGQPQHF. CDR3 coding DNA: TGTGCCAGTACCAACACACGGGGTCAGCCCCAGCATTTT.

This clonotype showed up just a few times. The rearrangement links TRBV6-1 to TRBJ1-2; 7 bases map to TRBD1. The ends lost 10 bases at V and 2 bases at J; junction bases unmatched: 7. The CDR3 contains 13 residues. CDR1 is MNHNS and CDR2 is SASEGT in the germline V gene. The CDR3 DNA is TGTGCCACCGTCGGACAGGCGAACTATGGCTACACCTTC. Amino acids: CATVGQANYGYTF.

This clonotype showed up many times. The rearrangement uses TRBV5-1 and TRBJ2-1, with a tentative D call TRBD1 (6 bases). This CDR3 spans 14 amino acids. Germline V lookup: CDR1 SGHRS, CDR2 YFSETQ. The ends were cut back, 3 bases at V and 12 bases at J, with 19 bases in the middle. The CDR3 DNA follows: TGCGCCAGCAGCTCGAGACAGGACACCGGGTCGCAGTTCTTC. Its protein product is CASSSRQDTGSQFF.

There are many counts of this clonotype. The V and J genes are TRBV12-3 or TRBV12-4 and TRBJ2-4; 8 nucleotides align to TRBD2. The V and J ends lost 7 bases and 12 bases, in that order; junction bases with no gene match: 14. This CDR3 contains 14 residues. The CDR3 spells CASTPGTRLASQYF. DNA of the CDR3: TGTGCCAGCACCCCCGGGACTAGGTTAGCGAGTCAGTACTTC.

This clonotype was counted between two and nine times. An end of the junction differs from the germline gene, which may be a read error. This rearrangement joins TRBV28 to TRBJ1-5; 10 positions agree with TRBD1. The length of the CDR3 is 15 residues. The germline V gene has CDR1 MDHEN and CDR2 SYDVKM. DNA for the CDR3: TGTGCCAGCAGTTCAGCGGGACAGGGGAATCGGCCCCAGCATTTT. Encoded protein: CASSSAGQGNRPQHF.

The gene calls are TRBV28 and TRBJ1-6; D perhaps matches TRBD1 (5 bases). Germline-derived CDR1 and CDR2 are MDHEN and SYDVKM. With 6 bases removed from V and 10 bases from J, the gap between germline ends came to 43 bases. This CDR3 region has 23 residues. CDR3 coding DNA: TGTGCCAGCAGCCAAGATCCCTCAATAAATACCGGGACGCCGGGAAATACCGGATCACCCCTCCACTTT. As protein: CASSQDPSINTGTPGNTGSPLHF.

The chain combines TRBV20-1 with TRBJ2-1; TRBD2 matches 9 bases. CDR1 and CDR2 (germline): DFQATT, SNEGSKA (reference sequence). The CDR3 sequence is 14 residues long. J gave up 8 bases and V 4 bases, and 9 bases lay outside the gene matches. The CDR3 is CSATAGGPLDEQFF. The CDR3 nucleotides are TGCAGTGCTACGGCGGGAGGGCCCCTCGATGAGCAGTTCTTC.

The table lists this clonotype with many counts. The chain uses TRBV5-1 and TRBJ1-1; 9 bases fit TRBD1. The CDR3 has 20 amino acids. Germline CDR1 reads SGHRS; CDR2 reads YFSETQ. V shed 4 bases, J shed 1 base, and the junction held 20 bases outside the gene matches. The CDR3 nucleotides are TGCGCCAGCAGCCGATACGCCGGGACAGGGCCCCGTAGAGGGAACACTGAAGCTTTCTTT. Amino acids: CASSRYAGTGPRRGNTEAFF.